This note documents a single T cell receptor (beta chain) sequence. Its antigen is not known. This sample was taken from a study of metastatic and nonmetastatic thyroid tumors. As for the study in general: Repertoire data that came from the blood and tumor or nodule tissue of malignant and benign thyroid patients were compared. Findings of the study overall: As reported, TCR beta diversity in blood and tumor was significantly higher in malignant thyroid tumors than in benign nodules.

Every patient underwent thyroid surgery untreated. In the study's own analysis: The study's classifier, a distant-metastasis tool for papillary thyroid cancer, was built using CDR3 differences across clinicopathological groups. TCRdb recomputed clones from the PCR reads via MiXCR. What appears here as the V and J calls and clone size reflects TCRdb's work, not the paper's. The sample includes 7,000 to 8,000 clones, around 30% seen only once; the top ten take roughly 41%. Trimming cost V 1 base and J 3 bases, with 7 bases left between them. Germline CDR1 SEHNR, CDR2 FQNEAQ (reference sequence). CDR3 length equals 13 residues.

The source material was tumor tissue. This clonotype was sampled from a male donor with papillary thyroid cancer or a benign thyroid nodule (not recorded which). Some clones in this sample may be carry-over from other donors' samples. The chain carries TRBV7-9 and TRBJ2-7; D ambiguous. The CDR3, as DNA: TGTGCCAGCAGCTTAGGGGGAATCTACGAGCAGTACTTC. Translation gives CASSLGGIYEQYF.